Below are 23 T cell receptor beta chains sequenced from a single sample in a study of shared clonotypes between healthy human individuals. TCRdb's copy holds only in-frame clones and misses some; the assay was immunoSEQ multiplex PCR. The table shows 470,000 or so clones, with over 75% occurring only once. Sequencing was performed on PBMCs. The receptors come from a woman aged 40 to 50 in good health. Some clones in this sample may be carry-over from other donors' samples.

The rearrangement joins TRBV7-9 to TRBJ2-5; D remains ambiguous. This CDR3 has 13 amino acids. The germline CDR1 and CDR2 sequences are SEHNR and FQNEAQ (reference sequence). V lost 0 bases and J 5 bases, leaving 7 bases between the germline ends. Written as DNA, the CDR3 is TGTGCCAGCAGCTTAGCGCTTGCGGAGACCCAGTACTTC. Its translation: CASSLALAETQYF.

As concerns this clone: A far more abundant clone sits one base away, making this likely a read error. The V call is TRBV28, the J call TRBJ2-5; no firm D call. Germline values: CDR1 MDHEN, CDR2 SYDVKM. The CDR3 length is 12 residues. The CDR3 is CAGSLNPQTQYF. CDR3 bases: TGTGCCGGCAGTTTAAACCCGCAGACCCAGTACTTC.

The chain joins TRBV14 to TRBJ2-1, with 13 bases matching TRBD2. CDR3 length equals 19 residues. V trimming: 4 bases; J trimming: 4 bases; junction bases outside the gene matches: 13. Germline CDR1 reads SGHDN; CDR2 reads FVKESK. This chain's CDR3 is CASSLGFGLAGDLYNEQFF. The CDR3 DNA follows: TGTGCCAGCAGCCTCGGCTTTGGACTAGCGGGAGATCTTTACAATGAGCAGTTCTTC.

Remarks on this clone: This is likely an artifact of a read error, given a far larger clone one base away. The conserved phenylalanine or tryptophan is not found at the CDR3 terminus, so this likely reflects a read error. This chain connects TRBV2 to TRBJ2-7; 10 nucleotides match TRBD1. Germline CDR1 is SNHLY and CDR2 is FYNNEI. The CDR3 has 14 residues. The J segment lost 7 bases and the V segment lost 8 bases, leaving 11 bases of the junction unmatched. The CDR3 DNA reads as TGTGCCAGCCGGGGACAGGGGCTTGGTTGGGAGCAGTACTCC. Translation: CASRGQGLGWEQYS.

Turning to this clone: A far larger clone is just one base off, so this is likely a read error. The chain has TRBV7-9 and TRBJ2-7; 7 bases align to TRBD2. The CDR3 consists of 15 residues. V shed 1 base, J shed 6 bases, and the junction held 9 bases outside the gene matches. Germline V gene sequence: CDR1 SEHNR, CDR2 FQNEAQ (reference sequence). CDR3 sequence reads: CASSLGGGSFCEQYF. The CDR3 coding sequence is TGTGCCAGCAGCTTAGGCGGGGGATCGTTCTGCGAGCAGTACTTC.

The chain is built from TRBV5-6 and TRBJ2-1, with D possibly being TRBD2 (5 bases). The V gene lost 2 bases and the J gene lost 5 bases, with 17 bases spanning the gap. The CDR3 has 16 residues. Germline-derived CDR1 and CDR2 are SGHDT and YYEEEE. CDR3 amino acids: CASSLGRSGKNNEQFF. The CDR3 DNA reads TGTGCCAGCAGCTTAGGTCGGTCGGGAAAGAACAATGAGCAGTTCTTC.

The V gene is TRBV30, the J gene TRBJ2-2; unclear D gene. V was shortened by 0 bases and J by 4 bases, with 12 bases between the two germline ends. The CDR3 totals 15 residues. Germline lookup yields CDR1 GTSNPN and CDR2 SVGIG (reference sequence). The CDR3 DNA reads as TGTGCCTGGAGTGTAGTGGGTCGCGGCACCGGGGAGCTGTTTTTT. This gives the protein CAWSVVGRGTGELFF.

About this clone itself: Given a far larger clone just one base away, this is likely a sequencing read error. Without the conserved terminal phenylalanine or tryptophan, this CDR3 likely stems from a read error. The chain uses TRBV29-1 and TRBJ1-1; D is perhaps TRBD1 (6 bases). V was clipped by 2 bases and J by 5 bases, with 9 bases between them. The CDR3 spans 12 residues. The germline V gene encodes CDR1 SQVTM and CDR2 ANQGSEA. CDR3 DNA: TGCAGCGTTGAAAAGGGGGGAACTGAAGCTTTCCTT. This gives the protein CSVEKGGTEAFL.

This clone was recorded once. The chain has TRBV6-6 and TRBJ1-5; the match to TRBD1 covers 11 bases. Germline V gene data show CDR1 as MNHNY and CDR2 as SVGAGI (reference sequence). The CDR3 covers 14 residues. After removal of 8 bases from V and 4 bases from J, the junction contained 4 bases not matched to a gene. This chain's CDR3 is CASGGTGGNQPQHF. Here the CDR3 DNA reads TGTGCCAGCGGCGGGACAGGGGGAAATCAGCCCCAGCATTTT.

This clone was observed once. This could be a read error, since a much larger clone is one nucleotide away. Other DNA sequences in this sample translate to the same CDR3. The chain has TRBV2 and TRBJ2-7; no clear D. The CDR3 is made up of 12 amino acids. The germline V gene encodes CDR1 SNHLY and CDR2 FYNNEI. Trimming shortened V by 4 bases and J by 2 bases, and 6 bases separated the two germline ends. CDR3 in DNA: TGTGCCAGCAGTGTCACGGCCTACGAGCAGTACTTC. This gives the protein CASSVTAYEQYF. Supplemented by reference TRBV2 and TRBJ2-7, the full variable domain reads EPEVTQTPSHQVTQMGQEVILRCVPISNHLYFYWYRQILGQKVEFLVSFYNNEISEKSEIFDDQFSVERPDGSNFTLKIRSTKLEDSAMYFCASSVTAYEQYFGPGTRLTVT.

This chain joins TRBV29-1 and TRBJ2-5, with a tentative D call TRBD1 (6 bases). V shed 6 bases and J shed 1 base, with 15 bases lying between them. The germline CDR1 and CDR2 sequences are SQVTM and ANQGSEA. There are 14 residues in the CDR3. The CDR3 protein is CSVATGQFQETQYF. For the CDR3, the DNA is TGCAGCGTAGCCACCGGACAGTTCCAAGAGACCCAGTACTTC.

The chain carries TRBV11-2 and TRBJ1-2; D gene ambiguous. V lost 6 bases to trimming and J lost 3 bases, with 23 bases between them. The CDR3 spans 17 residues. The germline V gene encodes CDR1 SGHAT and CDR2 FQNNGV. The CDR3 DNA reads TGTGCCAGCAGTGAGATGTCATTTCGGAACGTCGACTATGGCTACACCTTC. This sequence encodes CASSEMSFRNVDYGYTF.

Turning to this clone: This sequence is one base from a far larger clone and is likely a read error. The J gene is TRBJ1-1, the V gene TRBV4-1, with a weak D call TRBD1 (6 bases). The CDR3 is 16 residues long. Germline-derived CDR1 and CDR2 are MGHRA and YSYEKL. In nucleotides, the CDR3 is TGCGCCAGCAGACAAGATCGGGGACAAATGAACACTGAAGCTTTCTTT. Protein product: CASRQDRGQMNTEAFF.

With regard to this clone: This sequence is one base from a far larger clone and is likely a read error. J is TRBJ1-4 and V is TRBV7-3, with a tentative D call TRBD1 (5 bases). Germline assignment: CDR1 SGHTA and CDR2 FQGTGA. The CDR3 runs 16 residues. CDR3 loop: CANSSRDPATNEKLFF. As DNA, the CDR3 is TGTGCCAACAGCTCTCGGGACCCTGCAACTAATGAAAAACTGTTTTTT.

The chain recombines TRBV18 with TRBJ2-7; tentatively, D is TRBD2 (6 bases). Looked up from germline, CDR1 is KGHSH and CDR2 is LQKENI. The germline V and J ends were trimmed by 1 base and 5 bases, with 9 bases remaining between them. This CDR3 region has 13 residues. CDR3 sequence: CASSPRLVDEQYF. The CDR3 coding sequence is TGTGCCAGCTCACCACGACTAGTCGACGAGCAGTACTTC.

The chain links TRBV6-6 to TRBJ2-5; 7 bases align to TRBD1. Germline CDR1 MNHNY, CDR2 SVGAGI (reference sequence). Trimming cost V 2 bases and J 1 base; bases outside gene matches: 1. The CDR3 length is 14 residues. The chain's CDR3 is CASSYRDSQETQYF. The CDR3 nucleotides read TGTGCCAGCAGTTACCGGGACAGCCAAGAGACCCAGTACTTC.

This clone was counted only a few times. The gene calls are TRBV2 and TRBJ2-2, with TRBD2 matching over 8 bases. V shed 6 bases, J shed 0 bases, and the junction held 0 bases outside the gene matches. The CDR3 extends over 14 amino acids. From germline, CDR1 is SNHLY and CDR2 FYNNEI. This chain's CDR3 is CASRGLANTGELFF. The CDR3 bases are TGTGCCAGCAGGGGACTAGCGAACACCGGGGAGCTGTTTTTT.

This clone has only a few counts. The rearrangement uses TRBV7-3 and TRBJ2-1, with TRBD2 matching 8 bases. CDR3 size: 15 residues. The germline CDR1 and CDR2 sequences are SGHTA and FQGTGA. V trimming: 6 bases; J trimming: 6 bases; junction bases outside the gene matches: 10. The CDR3 coding sequence is TGTGCCAGCAGTTACAGGCGGGAGGTTCCCAATGAGCAGTTCTTC. Translation gives CASSYRREVPNEQFF.

The V and J genes are TRBV6-5 and TRBJ2-5, with TRBD2 matching 12 bases. The CDR3 has 14 residues. The germline gives CDR1 MNHEY, CDR2 SVGAGI. With 6 bases clipped from V and 5 bases from J, the junction kept 4 bases outside the gene matches. The CDR3 is CASSYLAGGETQYF. CDR3 bases: TGTGCCAGCAGCTATCTAGCGGGGGGGGAGACCCAGTACTTC.

The rearrangement links TRBV28 to TRBJ1-1; no definite D call. CDR1 and CDR2 (germline): MDHEN, SYDVKM. The CDR3 spans 16 residues. The germline V and J ends were trimmed by 3 bases and 1 base, with 15 bases remaining between them. As DNA, the CDR3 is TGTGCCAGCAGTTTCACCTTCGGACTTGGGAACACTGAAGCTTTCTTT. It is translated as CASSFTFGLGNTEAFF.

About this clone: It is likely a read error: a sequence one base away is far more abundant. The chain joins TRBV30 to TRBJ1-5; a weak D match, TRBD1 (5 bases). The CDR3 extends over 15 amino acids. Germline loops: CDR1 GTSNPN, CDR2 SVGIG (reference sequence). CDR3 sequence reads: CAWSTGQLDNHPQHF. CDR3 nucleotides: TGTGCCTGGAGTACGGGGCAGCTAGACAATCATCCCCAGCATTTT.

To note about this clone: A read error is the likely source, as a far larger clone sits one nucleotide away. V and J are TRBV15 and TRBJ1-1; no clear D. The V and J ends lost 3 bases and 10 bases respectively, with 18 bases between them. CDR1 and CDR2 (germline): LNHNV, YYDKDF (reference sequence). This CDR3 comprises 14 residues. The CDR3 here is CATSSPLGGQRAFF. The CDR3 bases are TGTGCCACCAGCAGCCCCTTAGGAGGGCAGAGAGCTTTCTTT.

CDR3 sequence reads: CASSPGQDSYEQYF. CDR3 sequence (DNA): TGCGCCAGCAGCCCCGGACAGGACTCCTACGAGCAGTACTTC. The J gene is TRBJ2-7, the V gene TRBV5-1; 7 nucleotides match TRBD1. V lost 4 bases and J lost 0; bases outside the gene matches: 4. Germline CDR1 and CDR2: SGHRS and YFSETQ. The CDR3 sequence is 14 residues long.